What follows are 3 T cell receptor beta chains derived from one specimen sequenced in a study of a mutant IDH1 vaccine in newly diagnosed glioma. TCRdb keeps only in-frame clones here, not all; method: immunoSEQ multiplex PCR. This table holds roughly 40,000 clones, approximately 85% found once. These receptors lack a known antigen. Time point given: week 5, during vaccination. Doses of 300 ug of mutant IDH1 20-mer peptide were given with topical imiquimod. The sequencing here drew on PBMCs, taken from a glioma patient whose treatment included an IDH1 peptide vaccine. All receptors derive from a man aged 35 to 55 with glioma.

This clone has only a few counts. The rearrangement joins TRBV27 to TRBJ2-2; TRBD2 aligns across 11 bases. Germline-derived CDR1 and CDR2 are MNHEY and SMNVEV (reference sequence). The CDR3 contains 13 residues. V lost 6 bases and J lost 9; bases outside the gene matches: 3. CDR3 sequence (DNA): TGTGCCAGCAGCGTAGCGGGAGGGAGGGAGCTGTTTTTT. Translating gives CASSVAGGRELFF.

V and J are TRBV9 and TRBJ2-2; 8 nucleotides match TRBD2. CDR1 and CDR2 (germline): SGDLS, YYNGEE. CDR3 size: 16 residues. Trimming cost V 4 bases and J 8 bases; bases outside gene matches: 13. The DNA for the CDR3 is TGTGCCAGCAGCCCCACCGGGACTAGGGGAGGGGGGGAGCTGTTTTTT. The encoded protein is CASSPTGTRGGGELFF.

The genes are TRBV18 and TRBJ1-3, with D perhaps TRBD1 (5 bases). The V end was cut by 6 bases, the J end by 4 bases, with 13 bases between. There are 14 residues in the CDR3. The germline V gene has CDR1 KGHSH and CDR2 LQKENI. The CDR3 spells CASSTTVAGNTIYF. The CDR3, as DNA: TGTGCCAGCTCCACGACAGTGGCGGGAAACACCATATATTTT.